This T cell receptor beta chain was sequenced in a study of patients and donors after allogeneic stem cell transplantation (dated by TCRdb to between 2020 and 2021). To prepare the library, RT-PCR was applied. Sequencing was carried out with a NextSeq 550. TCRdb's own reprocessing of the public reads used fastp at Q25 and MiXCR and kept productive beta chains. Duplicate CDR3 protein sequences are folded into a single record with the most common DNA and genes. The sample data list around 70,000 distinct CDR3 sequences, and more than 25% of these were observed just once. Together, the top ten hold 26% of the sample. Trimming takes 0 bases from V and 1 base from J, and the germline ends sit 9 bases apart. CDR1 and CDR2 are read off the germline V gene (reference sequence) as DFQATT and SNEGSKA. The cysteine opens and the phenylalanine closes a CDR3 of 14 amino acids. Only CDR3 DNA remains: 42 bases, in frame from the first base.

About this clonotype itself: Its recognized antigen is unknown. Base qualities are not recorded, but no much larger clone differs from it by a single base.

The sequenced sample consisted of blood, either unsorted or a sorted T cell fraction (not recorded which). This receptor was taken from a human donor who was either an allogeneic HSCT recipient or a stem cell or donor lymphocyte infusion donor (not recorded which). It is not recorded whose cells these are; they may come from a transplant donor. The chain uses TRBV20-1 and TRBJ1-1; no D gene call is confident. The bases read TGCAGTGCTAGAGATCGACTACCGAACACTGAAGCTTTCTTT. Translated, this gives CSARDRLPNTEAFF.